The subject of this entry is one T cell receptor (beta chain). Its antigen is undetermined. The data were taken from a study of T cell clonotyping in hematopoietic cell transplantation. Some clones are missing from TCRdb's copy, which holds only in-frame ones; the method was immunoSEQ multiplex PCR. The sample yields roughly 42,000 clones, less than 95% seen once. Findings and caveats of the study: After transplant, recipient diversity fell while pathologically expanded clonotypes grew through day 180. No sorting was done, leaving CD4 and CD8 contributions mixed. Few recipient clonotypes overlapped donors; over 95% were de novo at given depth.

Trimming pared 3 bases from V and 7 bases from J, leaving 15 bases between. The CDR3 extends over 14 amino acids. The V gene's germline CDR1 is LNHDA and CDR2 SQIVND (reference sequence). The chain couples TRBV19 to TRBJ1-2; D perhaps matches TRBD1 (5 bases). The clonotype comes from a woman between 50 and 59 years old in good health. Some clones in this sample may be carry-over from other donors' samples. Sequences were obtained from peripheral blood mononuclear cells. CDR3: CASSILGAGSGYTF. The CDR3 region has the DNA TGTGCCAGTAGTATCTTAGGGGCGGGAAGTGGCTACACCTTC.